The following is a T cell receptor beta chain sequence with its context. Its matching antigen is unknown. At one of its ends the junction is not consistent with the germline gene, which may arise from a read error. This sample was included in a study of T cells in localized non-small cell lung cancer. From germline, CDR1 is SGHDT and CDR2 YYEEEE. CDR3 length: 15 residues. Study results and limitations: Appearance in adjacent lung was seen for a median approximately 59 of the top 100 tumor clones. Because only a single region of the tumor was sequenced, heterogeneity remains possible. The greatest T cell clonality was found in uninvolved adjacent lung (higher than in tumor).

The protocol was immunoSEQ multiplex PCR, while the TCRdb copy is restricted to in-frame clones and leaves out a portion. The sample lists several thousand clones; about 92% were seen once. The rearrangement joins TRBV5-6 to TRBJ2-5; 7 nucleotides match TRBD1. The source material was peripheral blood, sampled before any cancer treatment. The receptor's source is a woman aged 35 to 75 with stage I squamous cell lung carcinoma. The DNA for the CDR3 is TGTGCCAGCATCTTGGATCAGGGGGACCGTGAGACCCAGTACTTC. This codes for CASILDQGDRETQYF.